This TCR beta chain is drawn from a study of tumor and adjacent non-tumor tissue in lung cancer. Looking at the study overall: Approximately 4.2 million productive TCRbeta reads were obtained per sample on average.

Points from the study as a whole: Significantly higher TCR diversity was found in tumor than normal lung. Shorter survival was associated with higher TCR diversity in tumors.

The template was RNA from unsorted bulk tissue. The germline CDR1 and CDR2 sequences are MNHNS and SASEGT. This CDR3 region has 15 residues. This clonotype was seen once. The target antigen is unknown. One junction end disagrees with the germline gene, perhaps due to a read error. TCRbeta libraries were built with three rounds of nested PCR, modified from ARM-PCR. MiXCR, applied by TCRdb to the multiplex PCR reads, yields one record per CDR3 protein. The sample lists about 200,000 distinct CDR3 sequences, around 71% occurring once. Input material: lung tumor tissue. This TCR was recovered from a man between 60 and 70 years old with non-small cell lung cancer. The V call is TRBV6-1, the J call TRBJ1-5; D may be TRBD1 (5 bases). The CDR3 is CTSSSDMLGNQPQHF. As DNA, the CDR3 is TGTACCAGCAGTTCGGACATGCTAGGGAATCAGCCCCAGCATTTC.